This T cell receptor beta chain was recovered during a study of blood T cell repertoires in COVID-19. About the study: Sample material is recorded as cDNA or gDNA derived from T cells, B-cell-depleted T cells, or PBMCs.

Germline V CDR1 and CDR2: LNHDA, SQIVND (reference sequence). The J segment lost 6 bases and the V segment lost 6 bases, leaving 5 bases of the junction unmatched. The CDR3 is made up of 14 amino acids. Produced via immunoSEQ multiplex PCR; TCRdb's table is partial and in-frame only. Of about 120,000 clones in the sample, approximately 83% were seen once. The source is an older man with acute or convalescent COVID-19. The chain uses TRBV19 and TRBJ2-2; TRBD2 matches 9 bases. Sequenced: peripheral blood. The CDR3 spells CASRVAGVAGELFF. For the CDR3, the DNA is TGTGCCAGTAGGGTAGCGGGAGTTGCCGGGGAGCTGTTTTTT.